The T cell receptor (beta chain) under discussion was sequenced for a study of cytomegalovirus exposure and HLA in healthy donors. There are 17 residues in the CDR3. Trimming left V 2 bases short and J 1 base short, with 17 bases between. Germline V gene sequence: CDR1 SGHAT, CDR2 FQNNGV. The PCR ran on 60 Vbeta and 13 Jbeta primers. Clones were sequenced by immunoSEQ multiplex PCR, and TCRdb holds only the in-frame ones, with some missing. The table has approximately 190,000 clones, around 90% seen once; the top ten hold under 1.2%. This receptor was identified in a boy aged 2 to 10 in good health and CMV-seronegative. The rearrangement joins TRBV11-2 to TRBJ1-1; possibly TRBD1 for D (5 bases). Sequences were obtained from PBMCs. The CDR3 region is CASSLLTARKPNTEAFF. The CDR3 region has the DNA TGTGCCAGCAGCTTATTGACAGCCAGAAAGCCGAACACTGAAGCTTTCTTT.